A single T cell receptor (beta chain) is shown here with its context. The antigen is undetermined. The sample originates from a study of T-cell reconstitution after alpha-beta-depleted transplantation in children. Overall study findings and caveats: Counts and diversity of T cells one year after transplant came mostly from newly produced T cells.

Preparation of the TCRbeta library involved a method that used unique molecular identifiers. TCRdb used MiXCR to reprocess the PCR reads, holding one entry per CDR3 protein. The data show more than 200,000 distinct CDR3 sequences, about 25% seen once. The germline CDR1 and CDR2 sequences are SNHLY and FYNNEI. The CDR3 is made up of 13 amino acids. The V and J ends lost 1 base and 5 bases respectively, with 6 bases between them. The genes are TRBV2 and TRBJ2-1; no reliable D call. The source is a girl aged 2-10 years with Fanconi anemia, due to receive a stem cell transplant. The sequenced sample was PBMCs, obtained before TCRalphabeta/CD19-depleted stem cell transplant. CDR3 protein: CASSEGGDNEQFF. The CDR3 region has the DNA TGTGCCAGCAGTGAAGGTGGGGACAATGAGCAGTTCTTC.